Detailed here is one TCR beta chain. Per the study methods: How many nucleated cells were present was estimated from reference gene primer amplification. Produced via immunoSEQ multiplex PCR; TCRdb's table is partial and in-frame only. The V and J calls and clone size come from that table; D and trimming were worked out from the DNA. The table includes more than 200,000 clones, more than 60% detected once. This sample was included in a study of blood T cell repertoires in COVID-19. The CDR3 runs to 14 residues. Per germline, CDR1 SGDLS and CDR2 YYNGEE. The ends lost 0 bases at V and 2 bases at J; junction bases unmatched: 2.

The sample taken for sequencing was peripheral blood. This sequence was found in a woman between 40 and 50 years old with active or convalescent COVID-19. The V call is TRBV9, the J call TRBJ2-7, with 7 nucleotides matching TRBD2. The CDR3 here is CASSVDGLAYEQYF. The CDR3, as DNA: TGTGCCAGCAGCGTAGATGGACTAGCCTACGAGCAGTACTTC.